One sample yielded the 5 T cell receptor beta chains listed below, sequenced in a study of control samples from healthy donors and cancer patients. Profiling relied on immunoSEQ multiplex PCR, and the TCRdb table lists in-frame clones only, not all of them. In the table there are 48,000 or so clones, over 90% of which are singletons. What was sequenced was PBMCs. These receptors all come from a woman between 45 and 65 years old with head and neck cancer.

V usage is TRBV30 and J usage is TRBJ1-3, with D tentatively TRBD1 (6 bases). Per the germline V gene, CDR1 is GTSNPN and CDR2 is SVGIG (reference sequence). Trimming pared 2 bases from V and 3 bases from J, leaving 8 bases between. The CDR3 is made up of 13 amino acids. The CDR3 protein is CAWSMDSGNTIYF. CDR3 coding DNA: TGTGCCTGGAGTATGGACAGTGGAAACACCATATATTTT.

The chain employs TRBV9 and TRBJ1-4; D is uncertain. This CDR3 has 16 residues. CDR1 and CDR2 from the germline V gene are SGDLS and YYNGEE. V was pared by 4 bases and J by 2 bases, with 15 bases between. Here the CDR3 DNA reads TGTGCCAGCAGCCCAGTAGTGGCCGGTACTAATGAAAAACTGTTTTTT. Translating it yields CASSPVVAGTNEKLFF. The whole variable domain, remainder taken from reference TRBV9 and TRBJ1-4, is DSGVTQTPKHLITATGQRVTLRCSPRSGDLSVYWYQQSLDQGLQFLIQYYNGEERAKGNILERFSAQQFPDLHSELNLSSLELGDSALYFCASSPVVAGTNEKLFFGSGTQLSVL.

This chain uses TRBV19 with TRBJ2-7; 9 bases are shared with TRBD2. Germline V gene sequence: CDR1 LNHDA, CDR2 SQIVND (reference sequence). V shed 3 bases, J shed 1 base, and the junction held 4 bases outside the gene matches. The CDR3 is made up of 15 amino acids. This chain's CDR3 is CASSIASGESYEQYF. For the CDR3, the DNA is TGTGCCAGTAGTATTGCTAGCGGGGAATCCTACGAGCAGTACTTC. The complete variable domain, with remaining parts taken from reference TRBV19 and TRBJ2-7, reads DGGITQSPKYLFRKEGQNVTLSCEQNLNHDAMYWYRQDPGQGLRLIYYSQIVNDFQKGDIAEGYSVSREKKESFPLTVTSAQKNPTAFYLCASSIASGESYEQYFGPGTRLTVT.

The chain has TRBV28 and TRBJ2-1, with D perhaps assigned TRBD1 or TRBD2 (5 bases each). The V and J ends lost 3 bases and 0 bases respectively, with 9 bases between them. This CDR3 is built from 15 residues. Germline loops: CDR1 MDHEN, CDR2 SYDVKM. The CDR3 spells CASSFGDGSYNEQFF. CDR3 DNA sequence: TGTGCCAGCAGTTTCGGGGACGGCTCCTACAATGAGCAGTTCTTC.

The rearrangement links TRBV3-1 (or the pseudogene TRBV3-2) to TRBJ1-2, with 8 bases aligning to TRBD1. The CDR3 extends over 13 amino acids. The V segment lost 4 bases and the J segment 3 bases; nucleotides outside the gene matches: 1. Germline V gene sequence: CDR1 LGHDT, CDR2 YNNKEL (reference sequence). CDR3 region: CASSPDRDYGYTF. DNA for the CDR3: TGTGCCAGCAGCCCGGACAGGGACTATGGCTACACCTTC.